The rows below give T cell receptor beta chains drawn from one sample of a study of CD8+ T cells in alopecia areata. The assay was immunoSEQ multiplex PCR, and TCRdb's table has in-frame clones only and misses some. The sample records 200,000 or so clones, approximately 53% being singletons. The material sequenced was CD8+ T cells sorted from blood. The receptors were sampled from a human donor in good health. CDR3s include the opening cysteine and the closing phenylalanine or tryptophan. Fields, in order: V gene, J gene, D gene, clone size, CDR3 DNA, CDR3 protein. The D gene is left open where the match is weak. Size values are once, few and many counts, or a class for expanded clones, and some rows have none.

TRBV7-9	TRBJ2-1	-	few	TGTGCCAGCAGCCGCCCTCACAATGAGCAGTTCTTC	CASSRPHNEQFF
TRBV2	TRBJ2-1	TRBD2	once	TGTGCCAGCAGTGACGGAGCGGGGGTCCCCTACAATGAGCAGTTCTTC	CASSDGAGVPYNEQFF
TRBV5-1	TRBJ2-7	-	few	TGCGCCAGCAGCTTCGGACGGGCTGGGAACGAGCAGTACTTC	CASSFGRAGNEQYF
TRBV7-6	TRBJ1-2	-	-	TGTGCCAGCAGCTTAGCGGGGGGTGAGGCTAACTATGGCTACACCTTC	CASSLAGGEANYGYTF
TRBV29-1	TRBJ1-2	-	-	TGCAGCGTTGACGTCTACTATGGCTACACCTTC	CSVDVYYGYTF
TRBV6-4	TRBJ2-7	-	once	TGTGCCAGCAGCCCCTCGGACAGTCACTACGAGCAGTACTTC	CASSPSDSHYEQYF
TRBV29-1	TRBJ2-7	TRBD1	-	TGCAGCGCCCTACAGGGGACCTACGAGCAGTACTTC	CSALQGTYEQYF
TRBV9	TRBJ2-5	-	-	TGTGCCAGCAGTGCCGGTAGTTTCGAGACCCAGTACTTC	CASSAGSFETQYF
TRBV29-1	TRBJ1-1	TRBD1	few	TGCAGCGTTGTGGGCCACAGGGGTAAAGCGAACACTGAAGCTTTCTTT	CSVVGHRGKANTEAFF
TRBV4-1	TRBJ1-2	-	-	TGCGCCAGCAGCCAAGAACTATTAGGGGGGGCGCTTGGCTACACCTTC	CASSQELLGGALGYTF
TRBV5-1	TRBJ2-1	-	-	TGCGCCAGCAGCTTGGGCCCCGGGGGCAATGAGCAGTTCTTC	CASSLGPGGNEQFF
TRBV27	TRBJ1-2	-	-	TGTGCCAGCAGGAGGGGATCCAACTATGGCTACACCTTC	CASRRGSNYGYTF
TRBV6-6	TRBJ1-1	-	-	TGTGCCAGCAGGCAAAACCTGAACACTGAAGCTTTCTTT	CASRQNLNTEAFF
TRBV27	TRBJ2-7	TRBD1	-	TGTGCCAGCAGTCGAGGACAGGGGGGCTCCTACGAGCAGTACTTC	CASSRGQGGSYEQYF
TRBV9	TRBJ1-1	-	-	TGTGCCAGCAGCGTAAATCCAGCCAAATTGAACACTGAAGCTTTCTTT	CASSVNPAKLNTEAFF
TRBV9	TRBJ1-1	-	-	TGTGCCAGCAGCGTAGAGGGAGACGATGAAGCTTTCTTT	CASSVEGDDEAFF
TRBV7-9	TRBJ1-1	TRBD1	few	TGTGCCAGCTCCGGGACAGGGAAGTACACTGAAGCTTTCTTT	CASSGTGKYTEAFF
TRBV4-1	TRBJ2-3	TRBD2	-	TGCGCCAGCAGCCACCTAGCGGGGGGAGGGGGCGCAGATACGCAGTATTTT	CASSHLAGGGGADTQYF
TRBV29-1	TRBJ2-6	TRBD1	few	TGCAGCGTTGAAGCGGACAGGGCTGAAGCCAACGTCCTGACTTTC	CSVEADRAEANVLTF
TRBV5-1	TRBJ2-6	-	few	TGCGCCAGCAGCTCCCCAACGAGGGTTTACCCTGGGGCCAACGTCCTGACTTTC	CASSSPTRVYPGANVLTF
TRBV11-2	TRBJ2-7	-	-	TGTGCCAGCAGCTTAAGTAAAGTTGGACAATGGGGCGACGAGCAGTACTTC	CASSLSKVGQWGDEQYF
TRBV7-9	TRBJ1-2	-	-	TGTGCCAGCAGCCCGGCGGTCATCTATGGCTACACCTTC	CASSPAVIYGYTF
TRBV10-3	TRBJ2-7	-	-	TGTGCCATCAGTGAGGTCAACAGCAACTACGAGCAGTACTTC	CAISEVNSNYEQYF
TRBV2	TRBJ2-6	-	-	TGTGCCAGCAGTGAAGCCTTCTCTGGGGCCAACGTCCTGACTTTC	CASSEAFSGANVLTF
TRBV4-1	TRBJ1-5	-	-	TGCGCCAGCAGCCAAGTCCATGGGGGGAGTCAGCCCCAGCATTTT	CASSQVHGGSQPQHF
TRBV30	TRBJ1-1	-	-	TGTGCCTGGAGTGTACGAGTGGAACGCTCCGGGTGGAACACTGAAGCTTTCTTT	CAWSVRVERSGWNTEAFF
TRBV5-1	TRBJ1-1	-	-	TGCACCAGCAGCTTGGGTCAGGGACCCACTGAAGCTTTCTTT	CTSSLGQGPTEAFF
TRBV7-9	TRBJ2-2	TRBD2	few	TGTGCCAGCAGCCCCTGGGCGGGGGGATCGAACACCGGGGAGCTGTTTTTT	CASSPWAGGSNTGELFF
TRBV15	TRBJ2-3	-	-	TGTGCCACCAGGTCGACCACAGATACGCAGTATTTT	CATRSTTDTQYF
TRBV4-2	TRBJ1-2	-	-	TGTGCCAGCAGCCAAGTGGAGACTAACTATGGCTACACCTTC	CASSQVETNYGYTF
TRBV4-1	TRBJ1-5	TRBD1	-	TGCGCCAGCAGTCATACAGGGGCCAATCAGCCCCAGCATTTT	CASSHTGANQPQHF
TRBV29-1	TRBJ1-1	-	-	TGCAGCATCTCCGGGACAACGGGCGCTGAAGCTTTCTTT	CSISGTTGAEAFF
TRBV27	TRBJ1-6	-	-	TGTGCCAGCAGCTGGGGCAGCCTTAATTCACCCCTCCACTTT	CASSWGSLNSPLHF
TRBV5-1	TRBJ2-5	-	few	TGCGCCAGCAGCTCCCGGGAAACCCAAGAGACCCAGTACTTC	CASSSRETQETQYF
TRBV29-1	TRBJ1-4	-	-	TGCAGCGTCTCCTTCCCTTTGGGTGAAAAACTGTTTTTT	CSVSFPLGEKLFF
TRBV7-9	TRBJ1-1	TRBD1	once	TGTGCCAGCAGCGGAAGGGACAGGGGGCGTGAGAACACTGAAGCTTTCTTT	CASSGRDRGRENTEAFF
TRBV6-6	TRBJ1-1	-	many	TGTGCCAGCATCAAACAGGGACTAGTGAACACTGAAGCTTTCTTT	CASIKQGLVNTEAFF
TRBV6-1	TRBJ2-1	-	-	TGTGCCAGCAGTGGGACTCCAAGCTCCTACAATGAGCAGTTCTTC	CASSGTPSSYNEQFF
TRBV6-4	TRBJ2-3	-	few	TGTGCCAGCAGTTACGTGCCGGGATCGGGCACAGATACGCAGTATTTT	CASSYVPGSGTDTQYF
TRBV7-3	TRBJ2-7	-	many	TGTGCCAGCAGCCTAATTGGCTACGAGCAGTACTTC	CASSLIGYEQYF
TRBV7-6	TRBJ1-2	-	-	TGTGCCAGCAGCCCAGACAGGAGGGGTGGCTACACCTTC	CASSPDRRGGYTF
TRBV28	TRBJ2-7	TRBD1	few	TGTGCCAGCAGTTTGGGACAGGGGATCTACGAGCAGTACTTC	CASSLGQGIYEQYF
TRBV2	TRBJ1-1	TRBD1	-	TGTGCCAGCAGAACAGGGGATTTGAACACTGAAGCTTTCTTT	CASRTGDLNTEAFF
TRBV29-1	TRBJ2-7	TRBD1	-	TGCAGCGCGAGGGACAGGGGGGCCGACGAGCAGTACTTC	CSARDRGADEQYF
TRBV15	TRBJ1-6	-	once	TGTGCCACCAGCAGAGATCTGGCGGGGTCACCCCTCCACTTT	CATSRDLAGSPLHF
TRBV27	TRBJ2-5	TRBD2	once	TGTGCCAGCAGAGGACTAGACGTAGAGACCCAGTACTTC	CASRGLDVETQYF
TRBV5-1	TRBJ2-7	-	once	TGCGCCAGCAGCTTGGACCACGGGTACGAGCAGTACTTC	CASSLDHGYEQYF